This entry features one T cell receptor (beta chain) sequence. Its antigen is undetermined. The length of the CDR3 is 13 residues. Trimming pared 1 base from V and 7 bases from J, leaving 8 bases between. CDR1 and CDR2 (germline): KGHDR, SFDVKD. The entry originates in a study of response to subunit inactivated influenza vaccine. Study observations and caveats: Few additional T cells are recruited per seasonal influenza vaccination, authors suggested.

TCRdb itself ran the RT-PCR reads through MiXCR, one entry per CDR3 protein. The repertoire holds around 170,000 distinct CDR3 sequences, around a tenth seen once, with about a third in the top ten. J is TRBJ2-3 and V is TRBV24-1, with D unresolved. Here the sequenced sample was CD8+ T cells sorted from PBMCs, taken around 25 months after vaccination. The sequence derives from a man between 50 and 69 years old who received an inactivated influenza vaccine. Here the CDR3 DNA reads TGTGCCACCAGTGATTTAAACCTACATACGCAGTATTTT. It specifies CATSDLNLHTQYF.